This T cell receptor beta chain was captured in a study of cytomegalovirus exposure and HLA in healthy donors. Study-wide points: A further, later analysis showed that HLA-associated TCR beta chains (compared with equally common others) were more clonally expanded. Reports indicated that the classifier achieved high specificity and sensitivity in diagnosing cytomegalovirus status. It has been reported that TCR beta sequences accurately predicted the HLA-A and HLA-B alleles of most subjects. Cytomegalovirus association was assigned to about 150 TCR beta chains.

In regard to this clone: As yet, its antigen is unknown.

The V gene's germline CDR1 is MNHEY and CDR2 SVGAGI. Between the trimmed V and J ends, which lost 0 bases and 0 bases, there was a span of 9 bases. This CDR3 has 15 amino acids. Primers: 60 Vbeta forward and 13 Jbeta reverse. The data were produced by immunoSEQ multiplex PCR, yet TCRdb's version contains in-frame clones alone and is incomplete. The sample has 150,000 to 200,000 clones, roughly 88% seen once. Specimen: PBMCs. This chain connects TRBV6-5 to TRBJ2-7, with D possibly matching TRBD1 (6 bases). This clonotype was obtained from a woman younger than 35 in good health and CMV-seronegative. The DNA of the CDR3 is TGTGCCAGCAGTTACTCGCAGGGGAGCTCCTACGAGCAGTACTTC. Protein sequence: CASSYSQGSSYEQYF.